This T cell receptor beta chain is drawn from a study of blood T cell repertoires in COVID-19. V lost 0 bases, J lost 8 bases, and 11 bases lay in between. This CDR3 is 13 amino acids long. Germline assignment: CDR1 GTSNPN and CDR2 SVGIG (reference sequence). Only in-frame clones appear in the TCRdb table, and some are missing; sequencing was by immunoSEQ multiplex PCR. The sample gives hundreds of thousands of clones, 70% to 90% of which show up once; roughly 1.4% is in the top ten. The J gene is TRBJ2-1, the V gene TRBV30, with a weak D call TRBD1 (5 bases). The TCR sequence derives from a woman aged 18-29 years who had been exposed to COVID-19. The sequencing input was PBMCs or T cells enriched from blood (not recorded which). CDR3 sequence reads: CAWSVRPRDEQFF. The DNA for the CDR3 is TGTGCCTGGAGTGTACGGCCCAGGGATGAGCAGTTCTTC.